Listed here are 27 T cell receptor beta chains from one sample, sequenced in a study of identical twins. TCRdb itself ran the 5' RACE reads through MiXCR, one entry per CDR3 protein. Of 250,000 to 350,000 distinct CDR3 sequences listed, under 9% are singletons. The same data also went into a second study, on yellow fever vaccine responses in identical twins.

Sequencing was done on a sample of memory (CD45RO+) T cells sorted from blood. These receptor sequences come from a woman younger than 35 in good health.

This clonotype was seen repeatedly, ten times or more. The genes are TRBV7-2 and TRBJ2-2; D is uncertain. The CDR3 spans 16 residues. Trimming removed 0 bases at V and 5 bases at J, with 13 bases between. The germline V gene has CDR1 SGHTA and CDR2 FQGNSA. This CDR3 is CASSLAGRAGTGELFF. CDR3 coding DNA: TGTGCCAGCAGCTTAGCGGGTCGGGCTGGAACCGGGGAGCTGTTTTTT.

Many counts were recorded for this clonotype. The chain links TRBV6-5 to TRBJ2-5; the match to TRBD2 covers 13 bases. With V trimmed by 2 bases and J by 4 bases, 7 bases remained unmatched. CDR3 size: 17 residues. CDR1 and CDR2 (germline): MNHEY, SVGAGI. CDR3 amino acids: CASSYLLAGGPRETQYF. CDR3 in DNA: TGTGCCAGCAGTTACCTACTAGCGGGAGGGCCGAGAGAGACCCAGTACTTC.

This clonotype was detected ten times or more. CDR3 coding DNA: TGCGCCAGCAGCCCTTCCCTGACGGACACTGAAGCTTTCTTT. As protein: CASSPSLTDTEAFF. The rearrangement uses TRBV5-1 and TRBJ1-1; no clear D. CDR1 and CDR2 from the germline V gene are SGHRS and YFSETQ. The CDR3 has 14 residues. V lost 4 bases and J 3 bases, leaving 13 bases between the germline ends. Full variable domain (outside the CDR3, taken from reference TRBV5-1 and TRBJ1-1): KAGVTQTPRYLIKTRGQQVTLSCSPISGHRSVSWYQQTPGQGLQFLFEYFSETQRNKGNFPGRFSGRQFSNSRSEMNVSTLELGDSALYLCASSPSLTDTEAFFGQGTRLTVV.

This clonotype was counted between two and nine times. V usage is TRBV11-2 and J usage is TRBJ2-7; TRBD1 matches at 10 bases. The CDR3 runs to 15 residues. J lost 1 base, V lost 3 bases, and 3 bases had no gene match. Germline V gene lookup returns CDR1 SGHAT and CDR2 FQNNGV. CDR3 sequence (DNA): TGTGCCAGCAGCTTTGGGGGACAGGGGTCCTACGAGCAGTACGTC. Its translation is CASSFGGQGSYEQYV.

The rearrangement uses TRBV7-9 and TRBJ2-1; 10 nucleotides line up with TRBD2. The germline CDR1 and CDR2 sequences are SEHNR and FQNEAQ (reference sequence). The CDR3 covers 16 residues. After removal of 3 bases from V and 7 bases from J, the junction contained 9 bases not matched to a gene. The CDR3 bases are TGTGCCAGCAGCTTCCCTTACCAACTAGCGGGAAATGAGCAGTTCTTC. It translates to CASSFPYQLAGNEQFF.

This clonotype was seen more than once but under ten times. The chain combines TRBV10-3 with TRBJ1-2, with a possible D match to TRBD1 (6 bases). Germline assignment: CDR1 ENHRY and CDR2 SYGVKD. This CDR3 is built from 18 residues. Trimming cost V 9 bases and J 2 bases, with 28 bases left between them. CDR3 amino acids: CAIEEDGPTGRQNYGYTF. CDR3 DNA: TGTGCCATAGAAGAAGACGGACCGACAGGTCGGCAAAACTATGGCTACACCTTC.

The table lists this clonotype with many counts. The chain employs TRBV20-1 and TRBJ2-7; 10 bases are a match to TRBD2. Losses at the gene ends were 1 base for V and 3 bases for J; bases not matched to a gene: 3. This CDR3 is 14 amino acids long. Per germline, CDR1 DFQATT and CDR2 SNEGSKA (reference sequence). The DNA for the CDR3 is TGCAGTGCTAGAGTTGGGACTAGCGTCTACGAGCAGTACGTC. Translation: CSARVGTSVYEQYV.

The rearrangement links TRBV7-9 to TRBJ1-2; 10 bases map to TRBD1. From germline, CDR1 is SEHNR and CDR2 FQNEAQ (reference sequence). V was clipped by 4 bases and J by 4 bases; unmatched bases: 6. This CDR3 comprises 15 residues. Here the CDR3 reads CASSSRGQGLYGYTF. The CDR3 nucleotides are TGTGCCAGCAGCTCACGGGGACAGGGGCTCTATGGCTACACCTTC.

For this clonotype: At one end the junction does not follow the germline gene, possibly because of a read error. The rearrangement joins TRBV6-1 to TRBJ2-1; the D is unclear. The CDR3 consists of 18 residues. Germline V gene sequence: CDR1 MNHNS, CDR2 SASEGT. CDR3 amino acids: CASSWGVVRLVQNNEQLF. The CDR3 bases are TGTGCCAGCAGCTGGGGTGTTGTCCGGCTCGTCCAAAACAATGAGCAGTTATTC.

This clonotype was picked up one time. The chain combines TRBV20-1 with TRBJ2-5, with D uncertain. Germline V gene data show CDR1 as DFQATT and CDR2 as SNEGSKA (reference sequence). With 6 bases removed from V and 1 base from J, the gap between germline ends came to 18 bases. The length of the CDR3 is 15 residues. The CDR3 is CSALTPSISQETQYF. For the CDR3, the DNA is TGCAGTGCCCTAACCCCCAGCATTAGCCAAGAGACCCAGTACTTC.

The table lists this clonotype with a few counts. The chain is built from TRBV5-5 and TRBJ2-5, with D unresolved. Germline V gene sequence: CDR1 SGHKS, CDR2 YYEKEE (reference sequence). The V end was cut by 0 bases, the J end by 5 bases, with 14 bases between. The CDR3 runs to 15 residues. Written as DNA, the CDR3 is TGTGCCAGCAGCTTGGGTGACAACCGACCGGAGACCCAGTACTTC. This codes for CASSLGDNRPETQYF.

The J gene is TRBJ2-1, the V gene TRBV20-1; TRBD2 agrees at 14 bases. CDR1 is DFQATT and CDR2 is SNEGSKA in the germline V gene (reference sequence). V was clipped by 6 bases and J by 7 bases; unmatched bases: 8. The CDR3 extends over 15 amino acids. CDR3 bases: TGCAGTGCCACGACCGGGACTAGCGGGAGTAATGAGCAGTTCTTC. Translated: CSATTGTSGSNEQFF.

This clonotype came up a few times. The rearrangement links TRBV29-1 to TRBJ1-3; D call uncertain. CDR1 is SQVTM and CDR2 is ANQGSEA in the germline V gene. The ends were cut back, 3 bases at V and 0 bases at J, with 3 bases in the middle. This CDR3 has 12 residues. The CDR3 is CSVETSGNTIYF. The CDR3 DNA reads TGCAGCGTTGAGACCTCTGGAAACACCATATATTTT.

This clonotype was counted at least ten times. The CDR3 nucleotides are TGCGCCAGCAGCTCTGGACAGGCCAAAAACATTCAGTACTTC. This codes for CASSSGQAKNIQYF. The V and J genes are TRBV5-1 and TRBJ2-4; perhaps TRBD1 as D (6 bases). Trimming removed 3 bases at V and 1 base at J, with 8 bases between. The V gene's germline CDR1 is SGHRS and CDR2 YFSETQ. The CDR3 covers 14 residues.

This clonotype was seen ten or more times. The chain employs TRBV2 and TRBJ2-2; D may be TRBD1 (6 bases). Germline V lookup: CDR1 SNHLY, CDR2 FYNNEI. Between the trimmed V and J ends, which lost 5 bases and 6 bases, there was a span of 16 bases. The CDR3 runs to 15 residues. CDR3 loop: CASSPEVGASGELFF. Written as DNA, the CDR3 is TGTGCCAGCAGTCCTGAGGTGGGGGCTTCCGGGGAGCTGTTTTTT.

This clonotype appeared many times. The V and J genes are TRBV6-5 and TRBJ2-2; 7 bases match TRBD2. There are 15 residues in the CDR3. V shed 3 bases, J shed 6 bases, and the junction held 7 bases outside the gene matches. Germline lookup yields CDR1 MNHEY and CDR2 SVGAGI. The chain's CDR3 is CASSYGGRWAGELFF. The CDR3 DNA reads as TGTGCCAGCAGTTATGGCGGGAGATGGGCCGGGGAGCTGTTTTTT.

At least ten counts were recorded for this clonotype. The chain uses TRBV28 and TRBJ2-1; D might be TRBD1 (5 bases). Germline-derived CDR1 and CDR2 are MDHEN and SYDVKM. This CDR3 is 14 amino acids long. The V end lost 3 bases, the J end lost 5 bases, and 11 bases lay between the germline ends. The CDR3 here is CASSFQGKDNEQFF. Here the CDR3 DNA reads TGTGCCAGCAGTTTCCAGGGTAAAGACAATGAGCAGTTCTTC.

The V gene is TRBV6-1, the J gene TRBJ2-1; maybe TRBD1 (6 bases). Germline CDR1 reads MNHNS; CDR2 reads SASEGT. The CDR3 is made up of 14 amino acids. V lost 3 bases and J 3 bases, leaving 9 bases between the germline ends. This CDR3 is CASSEAGDYNEQFF. In nucleotides, the CDR3 is TGTGCCAGCAGTGAGGCAGGGGACTACAATGAGCAGTTCTTC.

The chain has TRBV12-3 or TRBV12-4 and TRBJ2-1; perhaps TRBD2 as D (6 bases). The ends were cut back, 5 bases at V and 0 bases at J, with 20 bases in the middle. This CDR3 is built from 18 residues. The chain's CDR3 is CASSSPGPIAVSYNEQFF. CDR3 DNA: TGTGCCAGCAGTAGCCCGGGGCCCATAGCGGTCTCCTACAATGAGCAGTTCTTC.

V usage is TRBV5-4 and J usage is TRBJ2-1, with 11 nucleotides matching TRBD2. Trimming removed 2 bases from V and 15 bases from J; junction bases left unmatched: 7. In germline, CDR1 is SGHNT, CDR2 YYREEE (reference sequence). The CDR3 loop spans 13 amino acids. CDR3 loop: CASSLDPLAGGFF. CDR3 coding DNA: TGTGCCAGCAGCTTAGATCCGCTAGCGGGGGGGTTCTTC.

Many counts were recorded for this clonotype. CDR3 DNA sequence: TGCAGTGCTATCCGGGACAGCAGTTATGGCTACACCTTC. As protein: CSAIRDSSYGYTF. This chain links TRBV20-1 with TRBJ1-2, with 7 positions matching TRBD1. From germline, CDR1 is DFQATT and CDR2 SNEGSKA (reference sequence). The junction had 7 bases not matched to a gene; V was cut back by 4 bases and J by 5 bases. This CDR3 has 13 amino acids.

The genes are TRBV2 and TRBJ2-7; TRBD1 matches at 9 bases. The germline V gene has CDR1 SNHLY and CDR2 FYNNEI. The CDR3 is 15 residues long. The V segment lost 6 bases and the J segment 3 bases; nucleotides outside the gene matches: 9. CDR3 nucleotides: TGTGCCAGCAGGCCAGAACAGGGGGCTGTCTACGAGCAGTACTTC. This translates into CASRPEQGAVYEQYF.

The chain uses TRBV6-5 and TRBJ1-1, with D unclear. Germline assignment: CDR1 MNHEY and CDR2 SVGAGI. This CDR3 is built from 14 residues. The V end lost 2 bases, the J end lost 1 base, and 8 bases lay between the germline ends. DNA for the CDR3: TGTGCCAGCAGTTACGGGCAGTCGAACACTGAAGCTTTCTTT. Protein product: CASSYGQSNTEAFF.

This clonotype was seen a handful of times. V is TRBV6-5 and J is TRBJ2-1; D unresolved. V shed 2 bases and J shed 10 bases, with 18 bases lying between them. CDR3 length: 15 amino acids. Germline values: CDR1 MNHEY, CDR2 SVGAGI. The CDR3 spells CASSYAAARPGEQFF. The CDR3 DNA is TGTGCCAGCAGTTACGCGGCGGCCCGCCCCGGGGAGCAGTTCTTC.

In this sample, this clonotype turned up many times. The chain has TRBV13 and TRBJ2-7; 11 bases are shared with TRBD2. Germline-derived CDR1 and CDR2 are PRHDT and FYEKMQ (reference sequence). The CDR3 spans 14 residues. Trimming took 6 bases from V and 6 from J; bases not matched to a gene: 7. CDR3 DNA sequence: TGTGCCAGCAGAATAGCGGGAGGGAGACGCGAGCAGTACTTC. Amino acid sequence: CASRIAGGRREQYF.

This clonotype was seen more than once but under ten times. The chain links TRBV2 to TRBJ2-1; 7 bases line up with TRBD2. V lost 2 bases, J lost 13 bases, and 8 bases stayed unmatched. The germline CDR1 and CDR2 sequences are SNHLY and FYNNEI. CDR3 size: 13 residues. CDR3 region: CASSEPRTSFQFF. The CDR3 coding sequence is TGTGCCAGCAGTGAACCTCGGACTAGTTTTCAGTTCTTC.

The chain links TRBV2 to TRBJ2-5, with 9 nucleotides matching TRBD2. The germline V gene has CDR1 SNHLY and CDR2 FYNNEI. The CDR3 has 14 residues. The trim removed 6 bases at V and 5 bases at J, leaving 7 bases unmatched. CDR3 nucleotides: TGTGCCAGCAGAAATTTAGCGGGAGAGGAGACCCAGTACTTC. Its translation: CASRNLAGEETQYF. The full variable domain, its missing parts supplied by reference TRBV2 and TRBJ2-5, is EPEVTQTPSHQVTQMGQEVILRCVPISNHLYFYWYRQILGQKVEFLVSFYNNEISEKSEIFDDQFSVERPDGSNFTLKIRSTKLEDSAMYFCASRNLAGEETQYFGPGTRLLVL.